The entry below describes one TCR beta chain. Its specificity is not known. Sequenced by immunoSEQ multiplex PCR; TCRdb stores in-frame clones only, minus some. The sample shows around 120,000 clones, roughly 90% of them seen only once. PCR or immunohistochemistry showed mismatch repair deficiency in every enrolled patient. The data originate from a study of PD-1 blockade in mismatch repair-deficient tumors. Whole-study context: All were previously treated, progressing patients with eleven to twelve mismatch repair-deficient cancer types.

Study-wide results and limits: Rapid post-treatment expansion, then contraction, generally preceding radiologic response, marked tumor-resident clones.

Germline CDR1 reads SGHTA; CDR2 reads FQGNSA. This CDR3 has 17 amino acids. Trimming removed 5 bases at V and 4 bases at J, with 22 bases between. V is TRBV7-2 and J is TRBJ2-3; weak D call: TRBD2 (5 bases). Sequenced material: peripheral blood, taken 70 to 73 weeks after starting pembrolizumab. This TCR derives from an adult with mismatch repair-deficient cancer. CDR3 sequence (DNA): TGTGCCAGCAGCCTAGACGGAATTCACAACGGGGCAGATACGCAGTATTTT. Translation: CASSLDGIHNGADTQYF.